The TCR beta chain described here comes from a study of T cell responses to AZD1222 COVID-19 vaccine. Whole-study context: The analysis combined second doses at about 4 or about 12 weeks. Study-wide findings and caveats: Recipients of AZD1222 seropositive at baseline numbered only 6 or 7.

Germline V gene sequence: CDR1 MDHEN, CDR2 SYDVKM. Trimming left V 6 bases short and J 14 bases short, with 14 bases between. CDR3 length equals 12 residues. Details on this clone: Its antigen is not known.

Profiling relied on immunoSEQ multiplex PCR, and the TCRdb table lists in-frame clones only, not all of them. The repertoire holds more than 95,000 clones, with about nine tenths as singletons. Source: peripheral blood, taken on day 0 of AZD1222 vaccination. The TCR sequence derives from an adult in good health. The genes are TRBV28 and TRBJ1-6; D might be TRBD1 (5 bases). The CDR3 is CASSPPRGALHF. The CDR3 DNA reads as TGTGCCAGCAGCCCCCCCCGGGGGGCCCTCCACTTT.